This T cell receptor beta chain derives from a study of early T cells in non-severe SARS-CoV-2 infection. Study-level background: From unsorted whole blood, bulk RNA was sequenced, and the chains remained unpaired. Study-level results: VDJdb matching favored anti-spike CD8 responses, missing private and CD4 specificities.

The TCR library protocol attached unique molecular identifiers to the individual cDNA molecules. MiXCR, run by TCRdb on the 5' RACE reads, gives a single entry per CDR3 protein. Of 55,000 to 80,000 distinct CDR3 sequences listed, 8% to 9% are singletons. This clonotype was observed many times. Its matching antigen is unknown. V shed 3 bases and J shed 0 bases, with 8 bases lying between them. The CDR3 runs to 14 residues. Germline V gene lookup returns CDR1 KGHSH and CDR2 LQKENI. The TCR comes from an adult who was a healthcare worker with PCR-confirmed SARS-CoV-2 infection or an uninfected control (not recorded which). Sequenced here: whole blood, sampled at baseline. The chain couples TRBV18 to TRBJ1-1; D gene uncertain. The CDR3 here is CASSPLAMNTEAFF. CDR3 DNA: TGTGCCAGCTCACCTCTCGCCATGAACACTGAAGCTTTCTTT.